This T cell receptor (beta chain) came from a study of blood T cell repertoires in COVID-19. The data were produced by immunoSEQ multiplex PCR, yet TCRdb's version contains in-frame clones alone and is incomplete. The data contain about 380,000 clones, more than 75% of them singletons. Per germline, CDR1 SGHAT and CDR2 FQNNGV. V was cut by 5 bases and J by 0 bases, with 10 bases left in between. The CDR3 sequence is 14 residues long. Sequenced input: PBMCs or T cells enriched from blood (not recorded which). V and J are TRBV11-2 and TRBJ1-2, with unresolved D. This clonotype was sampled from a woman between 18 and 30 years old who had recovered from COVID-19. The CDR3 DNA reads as TGTGCCAGCAGCCGAGTCCGAGCTAACTATGGCTACACCTTC. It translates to CASSRVRANYGYTF.